The sequence of this TCR beta chain was determined in a study of shared clonotypes between healthy human individuals. CD45RO-negative CD8 cells positively selected for CCR7 made up the naive population, which excluded terminally differentiated effector memory CD45RA+ cells. The CDR3 is 19 residues long. Trimming took 4 bases from V and 0 from J, leaving 19 bases between them. Germline loops: CDR1 SGHTA, CDR2 FQGNSA. The data were produced by immunoSEQ multiplex PCR, yet TCRdb's version contains in-frame clones alone and is incomplete. The data hold about 2.2 million clones, with 85% to 95% observed a single time.

The chain combines TRBV7-2 with TRBJ2-6; D is perhaps TRBD1 or TRBD2 (5 bases each). The sequence was collected from a man between 18 and 29 years old in good health. Some clones in this sample may be carry-over from other donors' samples. Sequences were obtained from naive CD8+ T cells from PBMCs. The CDR3 sequence: CASSWGSYEARSGANVLTF. As DNA, the CDR3 is TGTGCCAGCAGCTGGGGGTCCTATGAGGCCCGCTCTGGGGCCAACGTCCTGACTTTC.